What follows are 5 T cell receptor beta chains derived from one specimen sequenced in a study of blood T cell repertoires in COVID-19. Libraries were prepared by immunoSEQ multiplex PCR; TCRdb keeps only in-frame clonotypes and omits some of them. Among approximately 120,000 clones listed, roughly 88% were seen once. The sequencing sample was made of peripheral blood. The receptors here all came from a human donor in a cohort sampled during active COVID-19.

V usage is TRBV11-2 and J usage is TRBJ2-1; D is uncertain. The length of the CDR3 is 10 residues. CDR1 and CDR2 from the germline V gene are SGHAT and FQNNGV. V dropped 2 bases and J dropped 15 bases, with 8 bases sitting between them. The chain's CDR3 is CASSLSSPFF. In DNA, the CDR3 is TGTGCCAGCAGCTTATCTAGTCCGTTCTTC. The whole variable domain, filled in from reference TRBV11-2 and TRBJ2-1, reads EAGVAQSPRYKIIEKRQSVAFWCNPISGHATLYWYQQILGQGPKLLIQFQNNGVVDDSQLPKDRFSAERLKGVDSTLKIQPAKLEDSAVYLCASSLSSPFFGPGTRLTVL.

The table lists this clone with a count of one. An end of the junction differs from the germline gene, which may be a read error. The J gene is TRBJ2-7, the V gene TRBV24-1, with a weak D call TRBD1 (6 bases). This CDR3 has 13 residues. The germline V gene encodes CDR1 KGHDR and CDR2 SFDVKD. CDR3 loop: CATSGTPTYEQYF. The DNA of the CDR3 is TGTGCCACGAGTGGGACACCCACCTACGAGCAGTACTTC.

This clone occurred a few times. This rearrangement joins TRBV28 to TRBJ1-6; a possible D gene is TRBD1 (6 bases). This CDR3 is built from 15 residues. Trimming pared 6 bases from V and 5 bases from J, leaving 14 bases between. Per germline, CDR1 MDHEN and CDR2 SYDVKM. The DNA of the CDR3 is TGTGCCAGCAGACTCGGGACACCTCATAATTCACCCCTCCACTTT. Amino acid sequence: CASRLGTPHNSPLHF.

This clone is a singleton in its sample. This chain connects TRBV24-1 to TRBJ1-4; D ambiguous. Germline lookup yields CDR1 KGHDR and CDR2 SFDVKD. This CDR3 spans 14 amino acids. The V gene lost 8 bases and the J gene lost 5 bases, with 14 bases spanning the gap. CDR3 DNA sequence: TGTGCCACCATCCAGATCCGGGTGAATGAAAAACTGTTTTTT. Translating it yields CATIQIRVNEKLFF.

The rearrangement uses TRBV11-2 and TRBJ2-7; 9 positions agree with TRBD2. V trimming: 5 bases; J trimming: 7 bases; junction bases outside the gene matches: 15. The germline gives CDR1 SGHAT, CDR2 FQNNGV. The CDR3 is 16 amino acids. The CDR3 is CASSPDRLAGKSEQYF. The CDR3 DNA reads as TGTGCCAGCAGCCCGGACAGGCTAGCGGGAAAGTCAGAGCAGTACTTC.